The 27 T cell receptor beta chains reported below all come from one sample, sequenced in a study of T-cell memory formation after mild COVID-19. TCRdb itself ran the 5' RACE reads through MiXCR, one entry per CDR3 protein. The sample shows around 530,000 distinct CDR3 sequences, roughly a fifth of them seen only once. The sequenced sample was PBMCs or a T cell subset sorted from them (not recorded which). Source of these receptors: an adult woman who had mild COVID-19 (a few samples of this study predate the infection). Cell type and time point are not known.

V and J are TRBV7-9 and TRBJ2-1, with TRBD2 matching 8 bases. The CDR3 contains 16 residues. From germline, CDR1 is SEHNR and CDR2 FQNEAQ (reference sequence). Trimming cost V 0 bases and J 2 bases; bases outside gene matches: 3. The CDR3: CASSLASGGPYNEQFF. As DNA, the CDR3 is TGTGCCAGCAGCTTAGCTTCGGGAGGGCCCTACAATGAGCAGTTCTTC.

This clonotype occurred many times. The V call is TRBV20-1, the J call TRBJ1-2, with D unresolved. The CDR3 has 11 residues. Per germline, CDR1 DFQATT and CDR2 SNEGSKA (reference sequence). The germline V and J ends were trimmed by 3 bases and 5 bases, with 7 bases remaining between them. The DNA of the CDR3 is TGCAGTGCTAGCCCCGGATATGGCTACACCTTC. It yields the protein CSASPGYGYTF.

Only a few counts were recorded for this clonotype. This chain links TRBV18 with TRBJ2-5; D is unclear. CDR3 length: 15 residues. Germline V gives CDR1 KGHSH, CDR2 LQKENI. Deletions cut 2 bases from V and 5 bases from J, with 15 bases between. As DNA, the CDR3 is TGTGCCAGCTCACCATCGCAGTCACCCAGGGAGACCCAGTACTTC. Encoded protein: CASSPSQSPRETQYF.

This clonotype was observed a handful of times. CDR3 bases: TGTGCCAGCAGCCCTCCGGGACAGTTCACAGATACGCAGTATTTT. The encoded protein is CASSPPGQFTDTQYF. The chain combines TRBV7-9 with TRBJ2-3; 7 nucleotides line up with TRBD1. CDR3 size: 15 residues. In germline, CDR1 is SEHNR, CDR2 FQNEAQ (reference sequence). V dropped 5 bases and J dropped 2; count of bases not matched to a gene: 7.

This clonotype was observed a few times. This rearrangement joins TRBV30 to TRBJ1-1, with D unresolved. V was clipped by 1 base and J by 1 base, with 4 bases between them. The CDR3 is 12 residues long. Germline V CDR1 and CDR2: GTSNPN, SVGIG (reference sequence). CDR3 nucleotide sequence: TGTGCCTGGAGTGACGGGAACACTGAAGCTTTCTTT. Protein product: CAWSDGNTEAFF.

Regarding this clonotype: A read error may account for a junction end that differs from germline. This chain joins TRBV12-3 or TRBV12-4 and TRBJ2-1; the match to TRBD2 covers 9 bases. The CDR3 consists of 16 residues. As DNA, the CDR3 is TGTGCCAGCAGTCCGTCCTTTAGCGGGAGTAAGGATGAGAAGTTCTTC. Amino acids: CASSPSFSGSKDEKFF.

The genes are TRBV7-8 and TRBJ1-4; weak D call: TRBD1 (5 bases). Between the trimmed V and J ends, which lost 6 bases and 0 bases, there was a span of 11 bases. The CDR3 consists of 15 residues. Per the germline V gene, CDR1 is SGHVS and CDR2 is FQNEAQ. CDR3 loop: CASRSDTATNEKLFF. CDR3 sequence (DNA): TGTGCCAGCAGATCGGACACTGCAACTAATGAAAAACTGTTTTTT.

CDR3 sequence reads: CSVDRKQGAVMNTEAFF. CDR3 coding DNA: TGCAGCGTTGACCGTAAACAGGGGGCCGTAATGAACACTGAAGCTTTCTTT. V is TRBV29-1 and J is TRBJ1-1; 9 bases align to TRBD1. This CDR3 has 17 amino acids. V lost 3 bases, J lost 0 bases, and 11 bases stayed unmatched. Germline V lookup: CDR1 SQVTM, CDR2 ANQGSEA.

The gene calls are TRBV5-1 and TRBJ2-1; D gene uncertain. The CDR3 consists of 11 residues. V gave up 5 bases and J gave up 6 bases, with 6 bases separating them. Germline V gene lookup returns CDR1 SGHRS and CDR2 YFSETQ. The CDR3 region is CASRNLNEQFF. The CDR3 DNA reads as TGCGCCAGCAGGAACCTCAATGAGCAGTTCTTC.

CDR3 sequence reads: CSARGSYGYTF. The DNA for the CDR3 is TGCAGTGCTAGAGGAAGCTATGGCTACACCTTC. The rearrangement uses TRBV20-1 and TRBJ1-2; D gene ambiguous. This CDR3 has 11 amino acids. Trimming pared 1 base from V and 4 bases from J, leaving 4 bases between. Germline V gene lookup returns CDR1 DFQATT and CDR2 SNEGSKA (reference sequence).

This clonotype was detected only a few times. This rearrangement joins TRBV25-1 to TRBJ2-7, with 7 bases lining up with TRBD1. This CDR3 has 15 residues. The germline gives CDR1 MGHDK, CDR2 SYGVNS. Germline trimming cut 4 bases from V and 2 bases from J; bases unmatched to any gene: 8. In DNA, the CDR3 is TGTGCCAGCAGTGGGATTCGACAGGGACCCTACGAGCAGTACTTC. Translation gives CASSGIRQGPYEQYF.

The chain has TRBV5-5 and TRBJ1-2; D ambiguous. Trimming stripped 0 bases from V and 6 bases from J, with 12 bases between. This CDR3 is 14 amino acids long. Germline V CDR1 and CDR2: SGHKS, YYEKEE (reference sequence). DNA for the CDR3: TGTGCCAGCAGCTTGGATAGTCTAACGAATGGCTACACCTTC. Protein sequence: CASSLDSLTNGYTF.

The chain uses TRBV4-1 and TRBJ2-1; 11 bases agree with TRBD2. There are 16 residues in the CDR3. V shed 0 bases and J 8 bases; nucleotides not matched to a gene: 6. Germline V lookup: CDR1 MGHRA, CDR2 YSYEKL. Here the CDR3 DNA reads TGCGCCAGCAGCCAAGACACTAGCGGGGGCGGCGATGAGCAGTTCTTC. Translation gives CASSQDTSGGGDEQFF.

This clonotype turned up a few times. This chain uses TRBV12-5 with TRBJ2-2, with no clear D. The V end lost 6 bases, the J end lost 6 bases, and 14 bases lay between the germline ends. The CDR3 loop spans 14 amino acids. Germline V gives CDR1 LGHNT, CDR2 FRNRAP. For the CDR3, the DNA is TGTGCTAGTGGCACAACCCCAGATGCCGGGGAGCTGTTTTTT. Translation gives CASGTTPDAGELFF. Together with reference TRBV12-5 and TRBJ2-2, the CDR3 gives the full variable domain: DARVTQTPRHKVTEMGQEVTMRCQPILGHNTVFWYRQTMMQGLELLAYFRNRAPLDDSGMPKDRFSAEMPDATLATLKIQPSEPRDSAVYFCASGTTPDAGELFFGEGSRLTVL.

This clonotype was seen a handful of times. The chain joins TRBV2 to TRBJ2-1; TRBD2 matches at 12 bases. Germline V lookup: CDR1 SNHLY, CDR2 FYNNEI. The CDR3 contains 16 residues. V shed 4 bases, J shed 5 bases, and the junction held 6 bases outside the gene matches. The CDR3 nucleotides are TGTGCCAGCAGTGCGACTAGCGGGGGCCTCAACAATGAGCAGTTCTTC. Amino acids: CASSATSGGLNNEQFF. The full variable domain, rest sourced from reference TRBV2 and TRBJ2-1, is EPEVTQTPSHQVTQMGQEVILRCVPISNHLYFYWYRQILGQKVEFLVSFYNNEISEKSEIFDDQFSVERPDGSNFTLKIRSTKLEDSAMYFCASSATSGGLNNEQFFGPGTRLTVL.

The chain recombines TRBV2 with TRBJ2-3; unclear D gene. This CDR3 has 14 residues. Trimming shortened V by 3 bases and J by 2 bases, and 9 bases separated the two germline ends. Germline V gene lookup returns CDR1 SNHLY and CDR2 FYNNEI. CDR3 residues: CASSDRQVTDTQYF. DNA for the CDR3: TGTGCCAGCAGTGACCGCCAGGTCACAGATACGCAGTATTTT.

The chain couples TRBV7-9 to TRBJ1-1; D not certain. V shed 5 bases and J shed 3 bases, with 10 bases lying between them. This CDR3 spans 13 amino acids. Germline V gene sequence: CDR1 SEHNR, CDR2 FQNEAQ (reference sequence). CDR3 amino acids: CASSPAKDTEAFF. In DNA, the CDR3 is TGTGCCAGCAGCCCTGCCAAGGACACTGAAGCTTTCTTT.

This clonotype was detected ten times or more. This chain connects TRBV3-1 to TRBJ2-1, with 11 bases identical to TRBD2. J was trimmed by 5 bases and V by 3 bases; bases with no gene match: 3. This CDR3 has 15 amino acids. CDR1 is LGHDT, CDR2 YNNKEL, per germline (reference sequence). CDR3 region: CASSHSGGAHNEQFF. The CDR3 nucleotides read TGTGCCAGCAGCCATAGCGGGGGGGCCCACAATGAGCAGTTCTTC.

The chain joins TRBV11-1 to TRBJ1-2; a weak D match, TRBD1 (5 bases). The V end lost 2 bases, the J end lost 7 bases, and 14 bases lay between the germline ends. This CDR3 comprises 14 residues. Germline assignment: CDR1 SGHAT and CDR2 FQDESV (reference sequence). The CDR3, as DNA: TGTGCCAGCAGCTTAAAGGGGCAGGGAAGTGGCTACACCTTC. This translates into CASSLKGQGSGYTF.

This clonotype was detected a few times. This rearrangement joins TRBV12-3 or TRBV12-4 to TRBJ2-2; D remains unclear. Trimming pared 3 bases from V and 5 bases from J, leaving 16 bases between. The CDR3 extends over 16 amino acids. In DNA form, the CDR3 reads TGTGCCAGCAGTTTGCCCCTCTTCTTCCGGACCGGGGAGCTGTTTTTT. Translation: CASSLPLFFRTGELFF.

The rearrangement joins TRBV5-1 to TRBJ2-1; TRBD1 matches at 8 bases. The CDR3 is 15 residues long. The V segment lost 0 bases and the J segment 6 bases; nucleotides outside the gene matches: 5. Looked up from germline, CDR1 is SGHRS and CDR2 is YFSETQ. The CDR3 sequence is CASSLGSTGGNEQFF. CDR3 sequence (DNA): TGCGCCAGCAGCTTGGGGTCAACAGGGGGCAATGAGCAGTTCTTC.

CDR3 region: CAISDGLRGEKLFF. Written as DNA, the CDR3 is TGTGCCATCAGTGATGGACTGCGGGGGGAAAAACTGTTTTTT. The chain couples TRBV10-3 to TRBJ1-4; D is perhaps TRBD1 (5 bases). Germline-derived CDR1 and CDR2 are ENHRY and SYGVKD. The germline V and J ends were trimmed by 3 bases and 8 bases, with 13 bases remaining between them. The CDR3 sequence is 14 residues long.

This rearrangement joins TRBV12-3 or TRBV12-4 to TRBJ1-1, with D possibly being TRBD1 (5 bases). V gave up 6 bases and J gave up 6 bases, with 14 bases separating them. The CDR3 is made up of 13 amino acids. This chain's CDR3 is CASSYSQGSEAFF. The CDR3 bases are TGTGCCAGCAGCTACTCCCAGGGCTCTGAAGCTTTCTTT.

The chain has TRBV20-1 and TRBJ1-1; D unclear. Trimming removed 5 bases at V and 1 base at J, with 8 bases between. Looked up from germline, CDR1 is DFQATT and CDR2 is SNEGSKA (reference sequence). CDR3 length: 12 amino acids. CDR3 in amino acids: CSALYRNTEAFF. In DNA form, the CDR3 reads TGCAGTGCTTTGTACCGGAACACTGAAGCTTTCTTT.

The chain joins TRBV30 to TRBJ2-5; 7 bases are shared with TRBD2. The length of the CDR3 is 14 residues. V gave up 2 bases and J gave up 5 bases; unmatched junction bases: 8. Germline V gives CDR1 GTSNPN, CDR2 SVGIG (reference sequence). Here the CDR3 reads CAWSWGLQQETQYF. For the CDR3, the DNA is TGTGCCTGGAGTTGGGGACTACAGCAGGAGACCCAGTACTTC. Drawing the rest from reference TRBV30 and TRBJ2-5, the complete variable domain is SQTIHQWPATLVQPVGSPLSLECTVEGTSNPNLYWYRQAAGRGLQLLFYSVGIGQISSEVPQNLSASRPQDRQFILSSKKLLLSDSGFYLCAWSWGLQQETQYFGPGTRLLVL.

A few counts support this clonotype. The chain combines TRBV3-1 with TRBJ2-5; the D call may be TRBD1 or TRBD2 (6 bases each). The V end was cut by 4 bases, the J end by 1 base, with 10 bases between. Germline-derived CDR1 and CDR2 are LGHDT and YNNKEL (reference sequence). The CDR3 contains 14 residues. As DNA, the CDR3 is TGTGCCAGCAGCCCACAGGGAGGCCAAGAGACCCAGTACTTC. Translation gives CASSPQGGQETQYF.

A few counts support this clonotype. The rearrangement uses TRBV5-1 and TRBJ2-5, with D possibly matching TRBD1 (6 bases). CDR3 length: 14 residues. V lost 7 bases, J lost 5 bases, and 18 bases lay in between. Germline loops: CDR1 SGHRS, CDR2 YFSETQ. The CDR3 coding sequence is TGCGCCAGCGGATTTCAAGGGGGAAGGGAGACCCAGTACTTC. Translating gives CASGFQGGRETQYF.